The present entry profiles one T cell receptor (beta chain) with its context. Its antigen is not identified. These data belong to a study of cytomegalovirus exposure and HLA in healthy donors. This CDR3 is built from 15 residues. The V gene's germline CDR1 is SGHTA and CDR2 FQGNSA. Deletions cut 5 bases from V and 3 bases from J, with 14 bases between. Study observations and caveats: Confirmation in vitro established that a few CMV-associated chains were specific for CMV antigens.

Sequencing used immunoSEQ multiplex PCR; TCRdb keeps in-frame clones, though not all of them. The sample shows roughly 150,000 clones, about four fifths of them seen only once. This receptor was obtained from a man between 25 and 39 years old in good health and CMV-seropositive. The rearrangement joins TRBV7-2 to TRBJ1-5, with unresolved D. Specimen: PBMCs. The CDR3: CASSTITGANQPQHF. In DNA form, the CDR3 reads TGTGCCAGCAGCACCATCACCGGAGCCAATCAGCCCCAGCATTTT.